This note documents a single T cell receptor (beta chain) sequence. What it binds is not known. This sample stems from a study of T cell repertoires in cytomegalovirus infection. Study as a whole: Indications of both CMV infection and matching HLA type were provided by public TCR beta signatures.

Trimming at V came to 5 bases and at J to 2 bases, leaving 8 bases not matched to a gene. The CDR3 totals 16 residues. CDR1 and CDR2 (germline): SGHTA, FQGTGA. Overall study results and limits: Dominant in the ex vivo response were TCR beta clonotypes restricted by HLA-C and specific for CMV. Adding up the frequency of public TCR beta families identified people who carried CMV plus the relevant HLA.

MiXCR, applied by TCRdb to the reads, yields one record per CDR3 protein. The repertoire holds more than 200,000 distinct CDR3 sequences, 9.1% seen once, with about 15% in the top ten. The receptor was isolated from a human donor in good health (CMV status not recorded). Some clones in this sample may be carry-over from other donors' samples. Sequencing used PBMCs. The chain links TRBV7-3 to TRBJ2-2; 7 bases align to TRBD1. In DNA, the CDR3 is TGTGCCAGCAGCCGATCCGGGACAGTTAACACCGGGGAGCTGTTTTTT. It encodes CASSRSGTVNTGELFF.